This TCR beta chain was sequenced during a study of preoperative IRX-2 immunotherapy in early breast cancer (dated by TCRdb to about 2019). In the case of this clone: The clone's antigen remains unknown. The record has no base qualities; no much larger clone is one base away.

V lost 1 base and J lost 6 bases; the stretch between them is 10 bases long. Reading the germline V gene gives CDR1 MNHNS and CDR2 SASEGT. From the cysteine through the phenylalanine, the CDR3 covers 13 amino acids. Of the read, only the CDR3 DNA is kept; its 39 bases are in frame from base 1. Library generation was performed with the immunoSEQ multiplex PCR assay. Sourced from immuneACCESS, this table was stored by TCRdb with only in-frame sequences that have V and J called. A share of the clones is absent; for the studies checked, an unresolved V gene accounts for under half, and the remainder has no known explanation. The sample table lists roughly 27,000 clones, approximately 81% of them with a count of one. The ten biggest clones cover 6.8% of the sample. The intended sense of this specimen's treatment or condition label: preoperative locoregional IRX-2 cytokine immunotherapy. The samples were obtained from a phase Ib study that tested preoperative, locoregional IRX-2 cytokine immunotherapy meant to prime immune responses. Patients with early-stage breast cancer who were given IRX-2 before surgery served as donors.

The specimen was lymph node tissue, collected after IRX-2 immunotherapy. This chain is built from TRBV6-1 and TRBJ2-7, with the D call perhaps TRBD1 or TRBD2, each one matching 6 bases. The sequence was collected from a human donor with breast cancer. The CDR3 protein sequence reads: CASSEEGGGEQYF. The nucleotide sequence reads TGTGCCAGCAGTGAAGAGGGGGGCGGCGAGCAGTACTTC.